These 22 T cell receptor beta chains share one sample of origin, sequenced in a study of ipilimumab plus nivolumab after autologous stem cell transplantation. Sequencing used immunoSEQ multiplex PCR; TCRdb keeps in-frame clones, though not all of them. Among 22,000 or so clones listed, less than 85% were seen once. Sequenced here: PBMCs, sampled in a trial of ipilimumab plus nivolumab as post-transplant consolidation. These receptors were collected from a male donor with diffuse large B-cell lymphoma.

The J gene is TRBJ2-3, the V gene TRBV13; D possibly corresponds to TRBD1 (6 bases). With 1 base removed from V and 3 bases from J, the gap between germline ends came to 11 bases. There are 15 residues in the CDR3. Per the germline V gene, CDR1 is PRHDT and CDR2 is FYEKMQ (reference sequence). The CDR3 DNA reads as TGTGCCAGCAGCTTAGAAACAGGGATTACAGATACGCAGTATTTT. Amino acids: CASSLETGITDTQYF.

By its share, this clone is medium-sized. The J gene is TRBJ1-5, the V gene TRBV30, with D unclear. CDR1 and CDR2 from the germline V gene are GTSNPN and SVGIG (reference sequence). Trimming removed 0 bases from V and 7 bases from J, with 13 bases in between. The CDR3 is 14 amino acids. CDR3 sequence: CAWSVLQSRQPQHF. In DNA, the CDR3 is TGTGCCTGGAGTGTACTCCAGAGCCGACAGCCCCAGCATTTT.

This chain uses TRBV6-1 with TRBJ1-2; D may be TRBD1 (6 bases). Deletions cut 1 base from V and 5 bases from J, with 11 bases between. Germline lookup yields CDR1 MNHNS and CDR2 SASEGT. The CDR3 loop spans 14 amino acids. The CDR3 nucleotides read TGTGCCAGCAGTGAAGGTCGGGGGGCGTATGGCTACACCTTC. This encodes CASSEGRGAYGYTF.

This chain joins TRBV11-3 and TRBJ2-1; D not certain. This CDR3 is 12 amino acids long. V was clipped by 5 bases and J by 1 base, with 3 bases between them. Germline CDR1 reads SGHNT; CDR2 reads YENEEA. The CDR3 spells CASSPSYNEQFF. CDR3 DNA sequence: TGTGCCAGCAGCCCGTCCTACAATGAGCAGTTCTTC.

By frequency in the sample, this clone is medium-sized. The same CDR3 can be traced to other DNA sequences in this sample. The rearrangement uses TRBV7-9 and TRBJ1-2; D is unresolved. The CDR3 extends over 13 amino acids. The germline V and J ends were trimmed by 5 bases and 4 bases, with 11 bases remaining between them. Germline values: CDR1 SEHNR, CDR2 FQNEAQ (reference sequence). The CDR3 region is CASSLGMLYGYTF. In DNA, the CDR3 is TGTGCCAGCAGCCTCGGGATGCTCTATGGCTACACCTTC.

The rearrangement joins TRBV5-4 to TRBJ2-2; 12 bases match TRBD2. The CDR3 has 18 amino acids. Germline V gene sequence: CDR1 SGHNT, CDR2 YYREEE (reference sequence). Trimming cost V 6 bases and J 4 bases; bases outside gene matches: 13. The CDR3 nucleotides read TGTGCCAGCACCCCGGGACTAGCGGGCCCGGCCGGCACCGGGGAGCTGTTTTTT. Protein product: CASTPGLAGPAGTGELFF.

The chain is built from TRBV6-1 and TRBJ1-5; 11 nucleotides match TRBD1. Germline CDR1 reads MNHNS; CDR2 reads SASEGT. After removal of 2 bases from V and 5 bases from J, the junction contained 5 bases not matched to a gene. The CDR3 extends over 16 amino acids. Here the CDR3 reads CASSEQEGQGDQPQHF. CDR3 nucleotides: TGTGCCAGCAGTGAACAGGAGGGACAGGGGGATCAGCCCCAGCATTTT.

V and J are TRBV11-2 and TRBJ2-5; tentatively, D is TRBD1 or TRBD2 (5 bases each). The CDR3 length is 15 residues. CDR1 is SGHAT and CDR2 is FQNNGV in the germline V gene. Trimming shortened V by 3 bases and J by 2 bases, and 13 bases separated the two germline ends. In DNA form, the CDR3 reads TGTGCCAGCAGCTTCCAACCGGGACGTCAAGAGACCCAGTACTTC. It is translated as CASSFQPGRQETQYF.

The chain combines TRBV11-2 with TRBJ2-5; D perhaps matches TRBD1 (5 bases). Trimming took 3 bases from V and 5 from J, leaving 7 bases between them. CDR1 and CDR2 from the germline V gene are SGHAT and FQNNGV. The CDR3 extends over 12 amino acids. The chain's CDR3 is CASSLAGETQYF. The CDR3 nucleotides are TGTGCCAGCAGCTTGGCAGGGGAGACCCAGTACTTC.

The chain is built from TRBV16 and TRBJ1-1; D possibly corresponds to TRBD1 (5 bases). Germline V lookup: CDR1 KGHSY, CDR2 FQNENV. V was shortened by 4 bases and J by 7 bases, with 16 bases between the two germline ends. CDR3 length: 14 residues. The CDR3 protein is CASSLAGGSDEAFF. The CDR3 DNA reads TGTGCCAGCAGCCTCGCGGGGGGTAGCGATGAAGCTTTCTTT.

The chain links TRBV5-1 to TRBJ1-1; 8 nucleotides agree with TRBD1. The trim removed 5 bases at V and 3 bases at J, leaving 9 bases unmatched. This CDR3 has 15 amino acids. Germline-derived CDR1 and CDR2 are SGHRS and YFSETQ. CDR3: CASRAQGAADTEAFF. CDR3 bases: TGCGCCAGCAGAGCCCAGGGGGCGGCGGACACTGAAGCTTTCTTT. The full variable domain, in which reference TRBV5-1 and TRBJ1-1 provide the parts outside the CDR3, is KAGVTQTPRYLIKTRGQQVTLSCSPISGHRSVSWYQQTPGQGLQFLFEYFSETQRNKGNFPGRFSGRQFSNSRSEMNVSTLELGDSALYLCASRAQGAADTEAFFGQGTRLTVV.

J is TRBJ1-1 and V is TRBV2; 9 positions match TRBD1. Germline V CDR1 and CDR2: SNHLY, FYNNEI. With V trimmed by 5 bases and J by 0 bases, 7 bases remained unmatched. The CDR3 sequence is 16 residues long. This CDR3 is CASSPETGGMNTEAFF. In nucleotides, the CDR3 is TGTGCCAGCAGTCCGGAGACAGGGGGAATGAACACTGAAGCTTTCTTT.

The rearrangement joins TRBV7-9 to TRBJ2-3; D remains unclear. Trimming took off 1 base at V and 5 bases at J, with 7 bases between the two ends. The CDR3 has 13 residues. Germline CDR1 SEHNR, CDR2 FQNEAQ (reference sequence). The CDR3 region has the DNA TGTGCCAGCAGCTTAGATCCGGTAGATACGCAGTATTTT. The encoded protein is CASSLDPVDTQYF.

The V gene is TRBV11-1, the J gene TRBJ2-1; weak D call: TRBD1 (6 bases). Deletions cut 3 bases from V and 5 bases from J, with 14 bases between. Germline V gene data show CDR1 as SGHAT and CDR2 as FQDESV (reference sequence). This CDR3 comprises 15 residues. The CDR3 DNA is TGTGCCAGCAGCTTCCCCGGGACATATGACAATGAGCAGTTCTTC. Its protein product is CASSFPGTYDNEQFF.

This CDR3 reads CASSPDRNYGYTF. The CDR3 bases are TGTGCCAGCAGCCCGGACAGAAACTATGGCTACACCTTC. V and J are TRBV7-2 and TRBJ1-2, with D possibly matching TRBD1 (6 bases). Germline V gene data show CDR1 as SGHTA and CDR2 as FQGNSA. The germline V and J ends were trimmed by 5 bases and 2 bases, with 9 bases remaining between them. This CDR3 contains 13 residues.

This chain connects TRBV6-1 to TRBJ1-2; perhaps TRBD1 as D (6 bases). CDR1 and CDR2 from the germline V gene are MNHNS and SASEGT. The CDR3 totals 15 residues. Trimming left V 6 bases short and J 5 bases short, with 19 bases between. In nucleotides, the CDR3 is TGTGCCAGCAGACAACCCGGCAGGACAGCTTATGGCTACACCTTC. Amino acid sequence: CASRQPGRTAYGYTF.

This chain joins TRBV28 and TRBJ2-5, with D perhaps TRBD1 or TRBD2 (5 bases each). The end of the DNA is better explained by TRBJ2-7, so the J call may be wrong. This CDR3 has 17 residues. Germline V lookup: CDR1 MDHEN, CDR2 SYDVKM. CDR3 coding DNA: TGTGCCAGCAGTTCCATGTGGGGGTCCCCCCACTCCTACGAGCAGTACTTC. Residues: CASSSMWGSPHSYEQYF.

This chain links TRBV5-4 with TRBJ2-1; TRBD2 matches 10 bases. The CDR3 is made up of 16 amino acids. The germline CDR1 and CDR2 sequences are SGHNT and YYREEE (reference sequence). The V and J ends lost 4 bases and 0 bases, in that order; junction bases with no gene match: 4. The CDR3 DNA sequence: TGTGCCAGCAGCGACCGACTAGCGGGCTCCTACAATGAGCAGTTCTTC. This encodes CASSDRLAGSYNEQFF.

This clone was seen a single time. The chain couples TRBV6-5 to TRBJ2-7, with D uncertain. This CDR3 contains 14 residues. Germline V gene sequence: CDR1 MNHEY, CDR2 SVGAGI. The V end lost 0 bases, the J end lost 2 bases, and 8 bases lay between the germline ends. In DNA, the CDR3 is TGTGCCAGCAGTTACTCTATCCTGGCCTACGAGCAGTACTTC. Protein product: CASSYSILAYEQYF.

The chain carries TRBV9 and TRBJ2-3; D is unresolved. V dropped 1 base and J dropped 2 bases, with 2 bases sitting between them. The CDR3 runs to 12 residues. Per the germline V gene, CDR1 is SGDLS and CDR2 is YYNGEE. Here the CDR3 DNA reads TGTGCCAGCAGCGTACTCACAGATACGCAGTATTTT. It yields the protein CASSVLTDTQYF.

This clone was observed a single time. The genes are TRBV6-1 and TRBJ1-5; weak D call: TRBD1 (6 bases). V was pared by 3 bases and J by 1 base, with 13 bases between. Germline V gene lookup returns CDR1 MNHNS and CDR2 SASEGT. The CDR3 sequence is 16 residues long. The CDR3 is CASSEVVTGSNQPQHF. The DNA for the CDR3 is TGTGCCAGCAGTGAGGTCGTTACAGGGAGCAATCAGCCCCAGCATTTT.

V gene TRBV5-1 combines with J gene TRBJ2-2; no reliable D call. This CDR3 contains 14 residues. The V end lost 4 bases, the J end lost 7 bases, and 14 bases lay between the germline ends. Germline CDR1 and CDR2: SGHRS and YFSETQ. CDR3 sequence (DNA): TGCGCCAGCAGCCTGTCCGGCGCGGACGGGGAGCTGTTTTTT. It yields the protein CASSLSGADGELFF.